This TCR beta chain was sequenced for a study of T-cell reconstitution after alpha-beta-depleted transplantation in children. Study outcomes and limitations: Reportedly, roughly two months post-transplant, alpha-beta T cells arose from several hundred expanded graft clones. Several patients had high TCRbeta diversity at day 60; it came from surviving recipient T cells and thymic progenitors. A year had passed since transplant, and T-cell counts and diversity by then came mostly from newly produced T cells.

J lost 7 bases, V lost 2 bases, and 5 bases had no gene match. This CDR3 contains 14 residues. Looked up from germline, CDR1 is KGHSH and CDR2 is LQKENI. Note on this clonotype: The antigen is unknown.

Preparing the TCRbeta library involved the use of unique molecular identifiers. MiXCR, applied by TCRdb to the PCR reads, yields one record per CDR3 protein. The table has about a million distinct CDR3 sequences, about 29% seen once; the top ten hold more than 25%. This clonotype was obtained from a boy under two years old who had a stem cell transplant for SCID, so the T cells may come from the graft donor. This sample comprised PBMCs, mostly from graft donor cells, obtained 360 days after TCRalphabeta/CD19-depleted stem cell transplant. The V gene is TRBV18, the J gene TRBJ2-1, with 7 bases matching TRBD1. The CDR3: CASSPFTGDNEQFF. CDR3 in DNA: TGTGCCAGCTCACCATTCACAGGGGATAATGAGCAGTTCTTC.